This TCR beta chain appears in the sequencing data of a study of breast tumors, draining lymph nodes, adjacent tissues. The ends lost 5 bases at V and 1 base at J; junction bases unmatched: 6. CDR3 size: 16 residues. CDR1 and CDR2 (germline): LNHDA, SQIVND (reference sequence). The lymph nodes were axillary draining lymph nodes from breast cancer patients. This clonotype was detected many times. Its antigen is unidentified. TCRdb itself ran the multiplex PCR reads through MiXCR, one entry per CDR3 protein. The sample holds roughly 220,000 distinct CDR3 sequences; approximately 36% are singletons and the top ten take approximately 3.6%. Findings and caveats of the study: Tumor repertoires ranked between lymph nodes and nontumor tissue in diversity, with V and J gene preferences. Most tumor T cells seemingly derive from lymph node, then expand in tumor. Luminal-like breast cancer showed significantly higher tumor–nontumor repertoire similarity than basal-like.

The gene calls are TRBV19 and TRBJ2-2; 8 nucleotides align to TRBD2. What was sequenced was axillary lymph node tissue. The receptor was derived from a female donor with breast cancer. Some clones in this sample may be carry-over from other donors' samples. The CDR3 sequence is CASSRGGQRNTGELFF. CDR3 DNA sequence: TGTGCCAGTAGTCGGGGGGGCCAGAGGAACACCGGGGAGCTGTTTTTT.